This T cell receptor (beta chain) was recorded in a study of blood T cell repertoires in COVID-19. V shed 3 bases and J shed 7 bases, with 12 bases lying between them. The CDR3 extends over 13 amino acids. As originally analysed: The assay estimated nucleated cells by amplifying reference gene primers. Method: immunoSEQ multiplex PCR; TCRdb's copy keeps in-frame clones and lacks some. V and J calls and clone size follow that table, whereas D and trimming were derived from the DNA. The sample contains roughly 210,000 clones, around four fifths of which appear only once. The V gene is TRBV12-3 or TRBV12-4, the J gene TRBJ2-5; a weak D match, TRBD1 (6 bases). The TCR was taken from a woman of 80 years or more with COVID-19, enrolled during active disease. Sequencing was performed on peripheral blood. The CDR3 DNA reads TGTGCCAGCAGTTTGGGGGCCCCAGGGACCCAGTACTTC. Amino acids: CASSLGAPGTQYF.